This TCR beta chain was identified in a study of cytomegalovirus exposure and HLA in healthy donors. At the level of the study: In an early release, HLA-typed donors contributed tens of millions of unique TCR sequences.

PCR employed 60 Vbeta and 13 Jbeta primers. This table comes from immunoSEQ multiplex PCR, and its TCRdb copy is limited to in-frame clones, with some not included. In all, the sample yields more than 90,000 clones. Regarding the study as a whole: Indistinguishable V segments such as TRBV6-2 and TRBV6-3 were excluded.

CDR1 MNHEY and CDR2 SVGAGI come from the germline V gene. The junction had 5 bases not matched to a gene; V was cut back by 0 bases and J by 4 bases. The CDR3 has 16 residues. For this clone: Its antigen is unidentified.

This receptor was taken from a man between 35 and 55 years old in good health and CMV-seropositive. The material sequenced was PBMCs. V and J are TRBV6-5 and TRBJ1-2; 10 nucleotides line up with TRBD1. CDR3 nucleotides: TGTGCCAGCAGTTACTCGAGGACAGGGGGAGGCTATGGCTACACCTTC. Residues: CASSYSRTGGGYGYTF.